The entry below describes one T cell receptor beta chain. Its target is not known. Germline loops: CDR1 SGHDN, CDR2 FVKESK. This CDR3 is 16 amino acids long. Trimming shortened V by 1 base and J by 2 bases, and 14 bases separated the two germline ends. The method was immunoSEQ multiplex PCR; TCRdb's version includes in-frame clones alone and lacks a portion of them. The sample shows tens of thousands of clones, approximately 90% of them seen only once. The entry originates in a study of T cell responses to AZD1222 COVID-19 vaccine. General study points: Clonal diversity was possibly underestimated, and the donors were mostly white British, with more females. Just a handful of AZD1222 recipients tested seropositive at baseline. Unmutated variant regions are reportedly the target of nearly half of TCRs that are spike-specific. Repertoires were obtained solely post-peak T cell response.

The specimen comprised peripheral blood, sampled 28 days after the second AZD1222 dose. The chain couples TRBV14 to TRBJ2-5; weak D call: TRBD2 (6 bases). The source is an adult who received the AZD1222 COVID-19 vaccine. The CDR3 DNA follows: TGTGCCAGCAGCCAAGGAAGGGGCGGGAATCAAGAGACCCAGTACTTC. It specifies CASSQGRGGNQETQYF.